This T cell receptor beta chain originates from a study of cytomegalovirus exposure and HLA in healthy donors (dated by TCRdb to 2015 to 2018). At the level of the whole study: A later analysis indicated that the roughly 120 validation repertoires were generated on the platform also employed for the approximately 670 repertoires of the first cohort. The study aimed to test whether signatures of past pathogen exposure could be identified by cataloging public T cell receptors. Along with the roughly 700-subject first cohort, a separate validation cohort of over 90 different subjects was used. To predict cytomegalovirus infection status, the study brought together high-throughput TCR immunosequencing, statistical association of individual TCRs with disease status, and machine learning. On the study overall, not on this receptor specifically: Subsequent analysis determined that TCRs grouped into clusters in the first cohort also showed a tendency toward co-occurrence across the approximately 110 validation repertoires, and approximately 94% of cluster scores exceeded 0. A total of 150 or so TCR beta chains were listed by the study as associated with cytomegalovirus. While some public TCRs were present in many individuals, most TCR sequences turned up only very rarely across donors. The validation cohort had no HLA typing available for a later analysis, so co-occurrence within that cohort was assessed over all 120 repertoires. Cytomegalovirus status was reported to be diagnosed by the classifier with high specificity and sensitivity in both the original and validation cohorts. According to the authors, the approach could potentially be generalized to other disease states and immunological phenotypes. In vitro tests confirmed that a few of the cytomegalovirus-associated TCR beta chains recognize cytomegalovirus antigens.

CDR1 and CDR2 are read off the germline V gene as SGHDN and FVKESK. From its cysteine to its phenylalanine, the CDR3 spans 16 amino acids. The retained sequence is limited to the CDR3, 48 bases, with the frame set at the first base. At the junction V is shortened by 0 bases and J by 1 base, with 9 bases in between. The protocol used for the library was the immunoSEQ multiplex PCR assay. The paper's processing steps were these. A statistical classification framework was built for diagnosing cytomegalovirus status from the catalog of TCR beta chain sequences. TCRdb limited this immuneACCESS table to in-frame rearrangements with V and J called. A share of clones is missing; checked studies link under half to unresolved V genes, and the rest is unexplained. The V and J calls and clone size are taken from that table; D and trimming were inferred from the DNA. Across this sample there are a few hundred thousand clones, with around 87% seen only once. Together, the top ten hold 0.37% of the sample.

Separate from the approximately 730-subject first cohort, the validation cohort of about 130 subjects was the group to which the donors belonged. About this clone itself: The clone's antigen remains unknown. Base qualities are not recorded, but no much larger clone differs from it by a single base.

The sequence links TRBV14 to TRBJ2-2; the D gene is unclear. The sample was PBMCs. This receptor was identified in a woman between 18 and 29 years old in good health and CMV-seronegative. In nucleotide form, the sequence is TGTGCCAGCAGCCAAGATGCAGCGTTGAACACCGGGGAGCTGTTTTTT. It is translated as CASSQDAALNTGELFF.